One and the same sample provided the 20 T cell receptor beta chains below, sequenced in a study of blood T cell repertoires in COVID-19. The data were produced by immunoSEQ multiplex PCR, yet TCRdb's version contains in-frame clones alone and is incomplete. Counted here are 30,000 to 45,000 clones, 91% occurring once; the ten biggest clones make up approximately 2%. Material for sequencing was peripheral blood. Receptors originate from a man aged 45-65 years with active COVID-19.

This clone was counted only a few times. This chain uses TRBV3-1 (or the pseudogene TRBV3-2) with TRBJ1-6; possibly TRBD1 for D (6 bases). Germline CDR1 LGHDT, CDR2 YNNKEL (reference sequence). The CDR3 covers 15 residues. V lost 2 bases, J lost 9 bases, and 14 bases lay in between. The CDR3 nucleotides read TGTGCCAGCAGCCAATTCGGGGGGGCCAGTTCACCCCTCCACTTT. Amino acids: CASSQFGGASSPLHF.

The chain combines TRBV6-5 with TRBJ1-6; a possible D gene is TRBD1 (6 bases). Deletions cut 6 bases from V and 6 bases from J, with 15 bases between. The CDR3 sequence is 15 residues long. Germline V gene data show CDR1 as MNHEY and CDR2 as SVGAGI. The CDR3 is CASSPRIRGNSPLHF. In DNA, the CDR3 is TGTGCCAGCAGCCCCCGAATCAGGGGTAATTCACCCCTCCACTTT.

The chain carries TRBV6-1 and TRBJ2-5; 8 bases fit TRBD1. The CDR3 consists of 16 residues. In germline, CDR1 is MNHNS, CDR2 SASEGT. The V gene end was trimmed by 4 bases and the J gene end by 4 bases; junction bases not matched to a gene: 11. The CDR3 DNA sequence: TGTGCCAGCAGTGCCCCAACCGGGACAGGCCCAGAGACCCAGTACTTC. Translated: CASSAPTGTGPETQYF.

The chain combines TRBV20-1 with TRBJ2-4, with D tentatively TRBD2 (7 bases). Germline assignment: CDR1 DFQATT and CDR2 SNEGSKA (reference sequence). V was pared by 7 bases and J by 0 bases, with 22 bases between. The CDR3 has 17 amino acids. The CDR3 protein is CSVSAGRGSLAKNIQYF. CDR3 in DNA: TGCAGTGTTAGTGCGGGGAGGGGGTCCCTAGCCAAAAACATTCAGTACTTC.

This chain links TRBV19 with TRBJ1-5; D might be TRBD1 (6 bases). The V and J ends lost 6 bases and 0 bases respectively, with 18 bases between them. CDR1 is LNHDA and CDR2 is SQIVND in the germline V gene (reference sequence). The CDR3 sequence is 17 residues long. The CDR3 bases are TGTGCCAGTAGCGAGAGAGGGGACATTTATAGCAATCAGCCCCAGCATTTT. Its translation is CASSERGDIYSNQPQHF.

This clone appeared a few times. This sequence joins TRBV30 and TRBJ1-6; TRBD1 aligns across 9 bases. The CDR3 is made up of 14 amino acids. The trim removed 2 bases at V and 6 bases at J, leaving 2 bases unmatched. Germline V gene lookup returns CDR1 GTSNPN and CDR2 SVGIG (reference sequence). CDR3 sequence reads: CAWSRTGVNSPLHF. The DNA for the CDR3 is TGTGCCTGGAGTCGGACAGGGGTTAATTCACCCCTCCACTTT.

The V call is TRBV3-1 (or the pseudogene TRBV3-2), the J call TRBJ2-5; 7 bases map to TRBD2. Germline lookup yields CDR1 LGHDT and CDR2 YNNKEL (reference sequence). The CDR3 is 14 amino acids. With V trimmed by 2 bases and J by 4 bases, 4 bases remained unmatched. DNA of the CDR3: TGTGCCAGCAGCCAAAGTGCGGGAGTAGAGACCCAGTACTTC. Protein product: CASSQSAGVETQYF.

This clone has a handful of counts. In DNA form, the CDR3 reads TGTGCCTCCATGCCTAGCGGGAGCTTAAATACGCAGTATTTT. Translated: CASMPSGSLNTQYF. The chain combines TRBV6-5 with TRBJ2-3; 10 nucleotides align to TRBD2. CDR1 is MNHEY, CDR2 SVGAGI, per germline. After removal of 11 bases from V and 7 bases from J, the junction contained 12 bases not matched to a gene. This CDR3 is 14 amino acids long.

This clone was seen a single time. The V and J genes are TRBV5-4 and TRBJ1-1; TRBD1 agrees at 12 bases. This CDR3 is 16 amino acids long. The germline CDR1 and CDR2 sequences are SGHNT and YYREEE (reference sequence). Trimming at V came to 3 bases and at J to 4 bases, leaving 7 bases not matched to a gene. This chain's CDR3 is CASSSSGTGGFTEAFF. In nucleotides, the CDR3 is TGTGCCAGCAGCTCCTCCGGGACAGGGGGCTTCACTGAAGCTTTCTTT.

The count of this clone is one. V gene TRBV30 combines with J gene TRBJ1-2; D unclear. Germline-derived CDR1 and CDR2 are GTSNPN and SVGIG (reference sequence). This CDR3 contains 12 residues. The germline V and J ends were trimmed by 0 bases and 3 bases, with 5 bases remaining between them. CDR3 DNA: TGTGCCTGGAGTGTAACTGACTATGGCTACACCTTC. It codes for CAWSVTDYGYTF.

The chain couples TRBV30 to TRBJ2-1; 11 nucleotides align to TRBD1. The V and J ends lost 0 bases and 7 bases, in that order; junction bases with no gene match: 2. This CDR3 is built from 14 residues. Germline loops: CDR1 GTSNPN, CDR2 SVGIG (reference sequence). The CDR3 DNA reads TGTGCCTGGAGTGTATGGGACAGGGGGAATGAGCAGTTCTTC. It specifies CAWSVWDRGNEQFF.

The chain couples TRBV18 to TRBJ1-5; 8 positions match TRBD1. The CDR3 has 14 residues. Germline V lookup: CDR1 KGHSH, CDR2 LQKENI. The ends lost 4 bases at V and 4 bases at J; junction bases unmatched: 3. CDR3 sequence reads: CASSLDRVNQPQHF. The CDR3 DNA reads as TGTGCCAGCTCACTGGACAGGGTTAATCAGCCCCAGCATTTT.

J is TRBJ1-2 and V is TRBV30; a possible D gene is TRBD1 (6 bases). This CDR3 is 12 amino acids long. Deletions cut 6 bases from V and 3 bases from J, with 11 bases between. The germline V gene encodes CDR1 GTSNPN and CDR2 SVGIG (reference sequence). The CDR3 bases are TGTGCCTGCCCGACAGGAGACTATGGCTACACCTTC. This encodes CACPTGDYGYTF.

The CDR3 coding sequence is TGTGCCAGCAGCTTCTCGGACAGGGCCGAGCAGTACTTC. It translates to CASSFSDRAEQYF. The chain employs TRBV7-6 and TRBJ2-7, with 8 nucleotides matching TRBD1. The CDR3 totals 13 residues. The V segment lost 3 bases and the J segment 6 bases; nucleotides outside the gene matches: 4. Germline V CDR1 and CDR2: SGHVS, FNYEAQ. Filled out from reference TRBV7-6 and TRBJ2-7, the complete variable domain reads GAGVSQSPRYKVTKRGQDVALRCDPISGHVSLYWYRQALGQGPEFLTYFNYEAQQDKSGLPNDRFSAERPEGSISTLTIQRTEQRDSAMYRCASSFSDRAEQYFGPGTRLTVT.

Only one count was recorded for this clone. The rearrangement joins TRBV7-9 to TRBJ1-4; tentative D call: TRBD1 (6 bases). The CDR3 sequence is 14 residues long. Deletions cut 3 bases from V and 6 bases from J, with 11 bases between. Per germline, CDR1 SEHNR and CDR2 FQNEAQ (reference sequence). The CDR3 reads CASSLGTQYEKLFF. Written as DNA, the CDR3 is TGTGCCAGCAGCTTGGGGACACAGTATGAAAAACTGTTTTTT.

CDR3 nucleotide sequence: TGTGCCAGCAGCCAACGGAGGGACCGGTCGGAGACCCAGTACTTC. This codes for CASSQRRDRSETQYF. The J gene is TRBJ2-5, the V gene TRBV3-1 (or the pseudogene TRBV3-2), with D possibly being TRBD2 (6 bases). Germline CDR1 is LGHDT and CDR2 is YNNKEL (reference sequence). This CDR3 contains 15 residues. V gave up 2 bases and J gave up 5 bases, with 15 bases separating them.

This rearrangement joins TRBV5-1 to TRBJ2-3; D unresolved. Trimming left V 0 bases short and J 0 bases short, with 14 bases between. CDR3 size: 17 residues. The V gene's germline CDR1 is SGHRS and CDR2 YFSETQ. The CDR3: CASSLGVVLTSTDTQYF. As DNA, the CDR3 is TGCGCCAGCAGCTTGGGCGTAGTTCTTACTAGCACAGATACGCAGTATTTT.

CDR3 protein: CSVGRNTGELFF. As DNA, the CDR3 is TGCAGCGTTGGGAGGAACACCGGGGAGCTGTTTTTT. This chain uses TRBV29-1 with TRBJ2-2; D is undetermined. Trimming removed 4 bases from V and 1 base from J, with 4 bases in between. Germline assignment: CDR1 SQVTM and CDR2 ANQGSEA. CDR3 length: 12 amino acids.

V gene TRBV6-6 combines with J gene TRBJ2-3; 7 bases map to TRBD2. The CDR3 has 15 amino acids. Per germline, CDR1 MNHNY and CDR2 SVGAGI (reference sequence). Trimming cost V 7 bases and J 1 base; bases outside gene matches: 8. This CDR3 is CASTEGGSGTDTQYF. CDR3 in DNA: TGTGCCAGCACCGAAGGCGGGAGCGGCACAGATACGCAGTATTTT.

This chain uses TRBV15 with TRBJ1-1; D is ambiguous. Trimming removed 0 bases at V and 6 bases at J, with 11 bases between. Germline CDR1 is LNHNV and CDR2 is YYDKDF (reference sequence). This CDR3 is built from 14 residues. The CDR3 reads CATSRDRVAPEAFF. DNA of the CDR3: TGTGCCACCAGCAGAGATCGGGTTGCCCCTGAAGCTTTCTTT.